The 2 T cell receptor beta chains below come from one sample, sequenced in a study of T cells in Graves' hyperthyroidism and ophthalmopathy. Amplification of TCR beta CDR3 regions used RNA as the template. The study used the HTBI primer set for a first-round RT-PCR of the TCR CDR3. TCRdb reanalysed the multiplex PCR reads using MiXCR and keeps one entry per CDR3 protein. The sample yields around 720,000 distinct CDR3 sequences, roughly a third seen once. Sequenced: blood. These receptors were obtained from a woman between 35 and 50 years old with Graves' hyperthyroidism.

This clonotype was recorded at least ten times. The chain has TRBV10-1 and TRBJ2-2; D ambiguous. V lost 9 bases to trimming and J lost 0 bases, with 5 bases between them. CDR3 length equals 12 residues. CDR1 is WNHNN and CDR2 is SYGVQD in the germline V gene (reference sequence). The chain's CDR3 is CASNANTGELFF. In nucleotides, the CDR3 is TGCGCCAGTAATGCGAACACCGGGGAGCTGTTTTTT.

The gene calls are TRBV5-8 and TRBJ2-2; maybe TRBD2 (6 bases). Germline-derived CDR1 and CDR2 are SGHTS and YDEGEE. This CDR3 spans 15 amino acids. The V end was cut by 4 bases, the J end by 0 bases, with 10 bases between. CDR3 nucleotides: TGTGCCAGCAGCACTAGCCCGCCGAACACCGGGGAGCTGTTTTTT. Its translation: CASSTSPPNTGELFF.